Below are 16 T cell receptor beta chains sequenced from a single sample in a study of T cell responses to AZD1222 COVID-19 vaccine. TCRdb keeps only in-frame clones here, not all; method: immunoSEQ multiplex PCR. The sample contains roughly 70,000 clones, about 85% of which appear only once. The input for sequencing was peripheral blood, taken on day 0 of AZD1222 vaccination. All receptors derive from an adult in good health.

The chain uses TRBV2 and TRBJ2-1, with TRBD2 identical over 9 bases. Germline loops: CDR1 SNHLY, CDR2 FYNNEI. This CDR3 spans 17 amino acids. With 5 bases clipped from V and 0 bases from J, the junction kept 8 bases outside the gene matches. The chain's CDR3 is CASSIRSGRSSYNEQFF. The CDR3 bases are TGTGCCAGCAGTATCAGAAGCGGGAGGAGCTCCTACAATGAGCAGTTCTTC.

This chain uses TRBV9 with TRBJ2-3, with D unclear. CDR1 and CDR2 (germline): SGDLS, YYNGEE. This CDR3 comprises 15 residues. Trimming left V 0 bases short and J 1 base short, with 9 bases between. For the CDR3, the DNA is TGTGCCAGCAGCGTAGGGCGGCTGGGCACAGATACGCAGTATTTT. Amino acid sequence: CASSVGRLGTDTQYF.

This clone has just one count. V usage is TRBV18 and J usage is TRBJ2-5, with D perhaps TRBD2 (6 bases). Trimming shortened V by 6 bases and J by 5 bases, and 16 bases separated the two germline ends. Germline values: CDR1 KGHSH, CDR2 LQKENI. The length of the CDR3 is 14 residues. Here the CDR3 DNA reads TGTGCCAGCTCCCAGTTAGGGGAGGCGGAGACCCAGTACTTC. Its protein is CASSQLGEAETQYF.

The rearrangement links TRBV29-1 to TRBJ1-4, with D uncertain. The CDR3 loop spans 9 amino acids. Trimming stripped 6 bases from V and 16 bases from J, with 12 bases between. Germline CDR1 SQVTM, CDR2 ANQGSEA. The chain's CDR3 is CSVVPGPFF. CDR3 in DNA: TGCAGCGTGGTCCCGGGCCCGTTTTTT.

The rearrangement joins TRBV7-9 to TRBJ1-2, with no clear D. Germline V gene data show CDR1 as SEHNR and CDR2 as FQNEAQ (reference sequence). Trimming cost V 2 bases and J 2 bases, with 12 bases left between them. The CDR3 is 15 residues long. CDR3 nucleotide sequence: TGTGCCAGCAGCTTATGGGCACGACTCAACTATGGCTACACCTTC. Residues: CASSLWARLNYGYTF.

The chain uses TRBV30 and TRBJ2-1; D is undetermined. Trimming cost V 0 bases and J 8 bases, with 11 bases left between them. Germline CDR1 is GTSNPN and CDR2 is SVGIG (reference sequence). This CDR3 has 13 residues. The CDR3 spells CAWSVSSLHEQFF. The CDR3 nucleotides are TGTGCCTGGAGTGTAAGTTCACTGCATGAGCAGTTCTTC.

This clone was picked up one time. The genes are TRBV5-1 and TRBJ2-1; 8 bases match TRBD2. Trimming removed 0 bases from V and 7 bases from J; junction bases left unmatched: 0. CDR1 and CDR2 (germline): SGHRS, YFSETQ. This CDR3 is built from 13 residues. The CDR3 DNA follows: TGCGCCAGCAGCTTGGGACTAGCGAATGAGCAGTTCTTC. Amino acid sequence: CASSLGLANEQFF.

The V and J genes are TRBV5-6 and TRBJ2-2; 10 bases line up with TRBD2. CDR1 and CDR2 from the germline V gene are SGHDT and YYEEEE. The CDR3 covers 18 residues. V shed 2 bases, J shed 0 bases, and the junction held 7 bases outside the gene matches. The CDR3 spells CASSLLAGRFANTGELFF. As DNA, the CDR3 is TGTGCCAGCAGCTTACTAGCGGGACGTTTCGCGAACACCGGGGAGCTGTTTTTT.

This chain uses TRBV30 with TRBJ1-1; a weak D match, TRBD1 (6 bases). Germline V gene lookup returns CDR1 GTSNPN and CDR2 SVGIG (reference sequence). V lost 5 bases to trimming and J lost 5 bases, with 12 bases between them. CDR3 length equals 12 residues. This CDR3 reads CAWLQGKTEAFF. CDR3 sequence (DNA): TGTGCCTGGCTACAGGGTAAGACTGAAGCTTTCTTT.

The chain links TRBV18 to TRBJ2-7; 7 bases match TRBD1. Germline lookup yields CDR1 KGHSH and CDR2 LQKENI. The CDR3 covers 14 residues. V dropped 6 bases and J dropped 4; count of bases not matched to a gene: 9. The CDR3 DNA follows: TGTGCCAGCTCGCCCCAGGACAGGAGTTACGAGCAGTACTTC. This codes for CASSPQDRSYEQYF.

This chain links TRBV12-5 with TRBJ2-4, with TRBD1 matching 7 bases. The CDR3 is made up of 15 amino acids. After removal of 6 bases from V and 4 bases from J, the junction contained 9 bases not matched to a gene. Germline loops: CDR1 LGHNT, CDR2 FRNRAP. CDR3 region: CASGTNRDSKNIQYF. The CDR3 DNA reads as TGTGCTAGTGGCACCAACCGGGACAGTAAAAACATTCAGTACTTC.

V and J are TRBV2 and TRBJ1-1; D is unclear. Trimming took 2 bases from V and 11 from J, leaving 15 bases between them. Germline CDR1 is SNHLY and CDR2 is FYNNEI. The CDR3 runs to 13 residues. CDR3 region: CASSEIMGSGAFF. CDR3 DNA sequence: TGTGCCAGCAGTGAAATTATGGGTTCCGGGGCTTTCTTT.

The V and J genes are TRBV29-1 and TRBJ2-2, with unresolved D. Trimming removed 5 bases at V and 3 bases at J, with 10 bases between. Germline V gives CDR1 SQVTM, CDR2 ANQGSEA. This CDR3 spans 13 amino acids. The CDR3 region has the DNA TGCAGCGTTAGCTATGGGGACACCGGGGAGCTGTTTTTT. It yields the protein CSVSYGDTGELFF.

CDR3 protein: CASSQGRGNRETQYF. The DNA for the CDR3 is TGTGCCAGCAGCCAAGGAAGGGGTAATCGAGAGACCCAGTACTTC. This sequence joins TRBV14 and TRBJ2-5; D possibly corresponds to TRBD1 (5 bases). V lost 1 base, J lost 4 bases, and 13 bases lay in between. From germline, CDR1 is SGHDN and CDR2 FVKESK. This CDR3 has 15 residues.

The chain uses TRBV4-1 and TRBJ1-1, with a tentative D call TRBD1 (5 bases). V lost 5 bases and J lost 3, with 7 bases in between. The CDR3 is 12 amino acids. From germline, CDR1 is MGHRA and CDR2 YSYEKL. The CDR3 region has the DNA TGCGCCAGCAGCGGGGGGGACACTGAAGCTTTCTTT. Its protein product is CASSGGDTEAFF.

This clone has only a few counts. The V and J genes are TRBV7-8 and TRBJ1-5, with 7 nucleotides matching TRBD1. The germline CDR1 and CDR2 sequences are SGHVS and FQNEAQ. CDR3 size: 15 residues. J lost 6 bases, V lost 5 bases, and 10 bases had no gene match. The CDR3 region has the DNA TGTGCCAGCAGCCTCCGACAGGGCCCCTCTCAGCCCCAGCATTTT. This encodes CASSLRQGPSQPQHF. Full variable domain (outside the CDR3, taken from reference TRBV7-8 and TRBJ1-5): GAGVSQSPRYKVAKRGQDVALRCDPISGHVSLFWYQQALGQGPEFLTYFQNEAQLDKSGLPSDRFFAERPEGSVSTLKIQRTQQEDSAVYLCASSLRQGPSQPQHFGDGTRLSIL.